The next 14 T cell receptor beta chains were all read from a single sample in a study of T cell changes during pregnancy in multiple sclerosis (dated by TCRdb to the late 2010s). The library was prepared using the immunoSEQ multiplex PCR assay. Sourced from immuneACCESS, this table was stored by TCRdb with only in-frame sequences that have V and J called. A share of the clones is absent; for the studies checked, an unresolved V gene accounts for under half, and the remainder has no known explanation. A total of 69,000 or so clones appear in this sample, approximately 92% of them only once. The ten largest account for about 2.5% of the sample. Source: peripheral blood, taken before pregnancy. All receptors come from a female donor with multiple sclerosis, enrolled in a pregnancy study.

The chain links TRBV30 to TRBJ1-4; 9 bases match TRBD1. The germline V gene has CDR1 GTSNPN and CDR2 SVGIG (reference sequence). The V and J ends lost 7 bases and 8 bases, in that order; junction bases with no gene match: 8. The CDR3 totals 13 residues. The CDR3 sequence: CASTTGGLEKLFF. CDR3 nucleotide sequence: TGTGCCTCGACCACAGGGGGCTTAGAAAAACTGTTTTTT.

J is TRBJ2-5 and V is TRBV15; TRBD1 matches 9 bases. The germline V gene has CDR1 LNHNV and CDR2 YYDKDF (reference sequence). The CDR3 is made up of 15 amino acids. After removal of 4 bases from V and 2 bases from J, the junction contained 5 bases not matched to a gene. The CDR3 DNA sequence: TGTGCCACCAGCACCCGAGGGACAGGGCAAGAGACCCAGTACTTC. Translation gives CATSTRGTGQETQYF.

V is TRBV7-2 and J is TRBJ1-1; D unresolved. CDR3 length equals 16 residues. Germline CDR1 is SGHTA and CDR2 is FQGNSA. V was cut by 0 bases and J by 0 bases, with 11 bases left in between. CDR3 nucleotide sequence: TGTGCCAGCAGCTTAGCCCCGGTTATAATGAACACTGAAGCTTTCTTT. This sequence encodes CASSLAPVIMNTEAFF.

V and J are TRBV11-2 and TRBJ2-7; D gene uncertain. Trimming stripped 6 bases from V and 6 bases from J, with 18 bases between. The CDR3 covers 14 residues. CDR1 is SGHAT and CDR2 is FQNNGV in the germline V gene. The CDR3 coding sequence is TGTGCCAGCAGGGCACTTAGAGGCAGCTCCGAGCAGTACTTC. The encoded protein is CASRALRGSSEQYF.

The rearrangement joins TRBV7-2 to TRBJ2-5, with D possibly matching TRBD2 (7 bases). In germline, CDR1 is SGHTA, CDR2 FQGNSA. The CDR3 contains 15 residues. Between the trimmed V and J ends, which lost 8 bases and 4 bases, there was a span of 20 bases. In DNA, the CDR3 is TGTGCCAGCTCACTTACGGGGGGCTCCGCAGAGACCCAGTACTTC. Its translation: CASSLTGGSAETQYF. Complete variable domain (other parts from reference TRBV7-2 and TRBJ2-5): GAGVSQSPSNKVTEKGKDVELRCDPISGHTALYWYRQSLGQGLEFLIYFQGNSAPDKSGLPSDRFSAERTGGSVSTLTIQRTQQEDSAVYLCASSLTGGSAETQYFGPGTRLLVL.

J is TRBJ2-5 and V is TRBV5-3, with 10 bases lining up with TRBD1. TRBV5-3 has ORF status, its function being uncertain. V was pared by 2 bases and J by 1 base, with 14 bases of the junction left unmatched. This CDR3 has 19 residues. The CDR3 coding sequence is TGTGCCAGAAGCTTAGGCTTTATATGGACAGGGGGGCCCCAAGAGACCCAGTACTTC. It translates to CARSLGFIWTGGPQETQYF.

The rearrangement links TRBV29-1 to TRBJ2-3; no definite D call. Trimming left V 3 bases short and J 0 bases short, with 4 bases between. Germline V CDR1 and CDR2: SQVTM, ANQGSEA. The CDR3 covers 12 residues. The CDR3 DNA follows: TGCAGCGTTGATAGCAGCACAGATACGCAGTATTTT. This codes for CSVDSSTDTQYF.

J is TRBJ1-4 and V is TRBV5-4; 8 bases are shared with TRBD1. V dropped 1 base and J dropped 8; count of bases not matched to a gene: 4. This CDR3 is 14 amino acids long. Germline loops: CDR1 SGHNT, CDR2 YYREEE (reference sequence). In DNA, the CDR3 is TGTGCCAGCAGCTTGCAGGGGGCAAGGGAAAAACTGTTTTTT. Translating it yields CASSLQGAREKLFF.

The chain uses TRBV28 and TRBJ2-7; perhaps TRBD1 as D (6 bases). Germline V CDR1 and CDR2: MDHEN, SYDVKM. The CDR3 loop spans 12 amino acids. The V end lost 8 bases, the J end lost 4 bases, and 12 bases lay between the germline ends. DNA of the CDR3: TGTGCCAGCGGGGCAGGGGAATACGAGCAGTACTTC. Its protein product is CASGAGEYEQYF.

The chain recombines TRBV18 with TRBJ2-5; TRBD1 might be the D (5 bases). Trimming removed 6 bases from V and 4 bases from J, with 9 bases in between. Germline assignment: CDR1 KGHSH and CDR2 LQKENI. The CDR3 length is 12 residues. In DNA, the CDR3 is TGTGCCAGCTCCAGGGCTGGAGAGACCCAGTACTTC. This sequence encodes CASSRAGETQYF.

The chain uses TRBV19 and TRBJ2-1, with 11 bases lining up with TRBD2. J was trimmed by 5 bases and V by 6 bases; bases with no gene match: 3. This CDR3 is built from 14 residues. Per the germline V gene, CDR1 is LNHDA and CDR2 is SQIVND (reference sequence). CDR3 loop: CASSTSGRDNEQFF. CDR3 bases: TGTGCCAGTAGCACTAGCGGGAGAGACAATGAGCAGTTCTTC. Based on the CDR3 plus reference TRBV19 and TRBJ2-1, the full variable domain is DGGITQSPKYLFRKEGQNVTLSCEQNLNHDAMYWYRQDPGQGLRLIYYSQIVNDFQKGDIAEGYSVSREKKESFPLTVTSAQKNPTAFYLCASSTSGRDNEQFFGPGTRLTVL.

The rearrangement links TRBV5-4 to TRBJ1-5; D is uncertain. CDR3 length equals 14 residues. V lost 0 bases to trimming and J lost 0 bases, with 4 bases between them. CDR1 SGHNT and CDR2 YYREEE come from the germline V gene (reference sequence). Here the CDR3 reads CASSLDNSNQPQHF. The CDR3 DNA reads as TGTGCCAGCAGCTTGGACAATAGCAATCAGCCCCAGCATTTT.

V is TRBV27 and J is TRBJ2-7; D is ambiguous. The ends were cut back, 3 bases at V and 2 bases at J, with 8 bases in the middle. There are 13 residues in the CDR3. Per germline, CDR1 MNHEY and CDR2 SMNVEV (reference sequence). The CDR3 here is CASSLAAAYEQYF. The CDR3 bases are TGTGCCAGCAGTTTGGCCGCCGCCTACGAGCAGTACTTC.

J is TRBJ2-7 and V is TRBV11-3; weak D call: TRBD1 (6 bases). CDR3 length: 13 amino acids. The V end was cut by 5 bases, the J end by 4 bases, with 12 bases between. Germline CDR1 and CDR2: SGHNT and YENEEA. DNA of the CDR3: TGTGCCAGCAGCCCCGGACAGATTTACGAGCAGTACTTC. Amino acid sequence: CASSPGQIYEQYF.